This TCR beta chain was recorded in a study of circulating CD8 cells and anti-PD-1 response in melanoma. From live CD3+CD8+TCRalphabeta+ cells, four PD-1 and/or TIGIT subsets were sorted. This clonotype is medium-sized. The germline V and J ends were trimmed by 5 bases and 3 bases, with 11 bases remaining between them. The CDR3 runs to 13 residues. CDR1 and CDR2 (germline): LNHDA, SQIVND (reference sequence). TCR libraries were prepared from 15 ng of total RNA with the QIAseq Immune Repertoire TCR panel. TCRdb re-called the reads with MiXCR, one entry per CDR3 protein. The data show over a thousand distinct CDR3 sequences, 6% seen once.

This sequence originates from a human donor with melanoma. The source was CD8+ T cells from PBMCs, collected at baseline or after one month of anti-PD-1 therapy (not recorded which). V is TRBV19 and J is TRBJ2-7; D not resolved. The CDR3 loop reads CASSYTTFYEQYF. The CDR3 region has the DNA TGTGCCAGTAGTTATACAACTTTCTACGAGCAGTACTTC.